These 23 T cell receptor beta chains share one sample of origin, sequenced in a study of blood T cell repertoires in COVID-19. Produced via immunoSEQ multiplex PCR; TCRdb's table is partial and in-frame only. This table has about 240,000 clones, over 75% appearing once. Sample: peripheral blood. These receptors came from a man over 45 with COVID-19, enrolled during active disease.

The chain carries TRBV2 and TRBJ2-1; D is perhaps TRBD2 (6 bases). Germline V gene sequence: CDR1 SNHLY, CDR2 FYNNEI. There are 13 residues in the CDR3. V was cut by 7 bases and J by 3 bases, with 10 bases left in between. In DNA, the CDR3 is TGTGCCAGCAAAGCGGGTTACTACAATGAGCAGTTCTTC. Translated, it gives CASKAGYYNEQFF.

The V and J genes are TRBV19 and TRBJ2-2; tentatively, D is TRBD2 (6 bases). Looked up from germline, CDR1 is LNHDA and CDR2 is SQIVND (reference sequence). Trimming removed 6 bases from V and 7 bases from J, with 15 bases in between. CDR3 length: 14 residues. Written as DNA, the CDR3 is TGTGCCAGTAGGGAGGGTCCGAATCACGGGGAGCTGTTTTTT. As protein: CASREGPNHGELFF.

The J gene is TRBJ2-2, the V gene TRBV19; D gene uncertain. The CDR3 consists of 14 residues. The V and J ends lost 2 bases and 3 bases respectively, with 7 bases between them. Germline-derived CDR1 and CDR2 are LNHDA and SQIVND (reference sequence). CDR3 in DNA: TGTGCCAGTAGTATATTGGCCCACACCGGGGAGCTGTTTTTT. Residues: CASSILAHTGELFF. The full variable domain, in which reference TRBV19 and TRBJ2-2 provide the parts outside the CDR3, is DGGITQSPKYLFRKEGQNVTLSCEQNLNHDAMYWYRQDPGQGLRLIYYSQIVNDFQKGDIAEGYSVSREKKESFPLTVTSAQKNPTAFYLCASSILAHTGELFFGEGSRLTVL.

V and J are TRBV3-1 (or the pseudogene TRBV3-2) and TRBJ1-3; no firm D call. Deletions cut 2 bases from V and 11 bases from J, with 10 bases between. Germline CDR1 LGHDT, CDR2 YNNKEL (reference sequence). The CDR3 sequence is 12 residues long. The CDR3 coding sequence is TGTGCCAGCAGCCAAAACCCGACATCCATATATTTT. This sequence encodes CASSQNPTSIYF.

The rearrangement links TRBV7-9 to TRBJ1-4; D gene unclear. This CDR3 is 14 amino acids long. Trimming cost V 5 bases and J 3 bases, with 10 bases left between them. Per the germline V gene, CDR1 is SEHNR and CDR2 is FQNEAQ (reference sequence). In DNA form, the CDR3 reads TGTGCCAGCAGCCCTAGGTGGGCTAATGAAAAACTGTTTTTT. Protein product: CASSPRWANEKLFF.

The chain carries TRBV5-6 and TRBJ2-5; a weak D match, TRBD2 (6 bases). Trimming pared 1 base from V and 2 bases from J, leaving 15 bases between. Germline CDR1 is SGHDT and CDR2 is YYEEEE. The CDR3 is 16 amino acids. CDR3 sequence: CASSLLSGEGQETQYF. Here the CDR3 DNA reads TGTGCCAGCAGCTTGCTCTCGGGAGAGGGGCAAGAGACCCAGTACTTC. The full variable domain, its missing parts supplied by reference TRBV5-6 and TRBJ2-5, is DAGVTQSPTHLIKTRGQQVTLRCSPKSGHDTVSWYQQALGQGPQFIFQYYEEEERQRGNFPDRFSGHQFPNYSSELNVNALLLGDSALYLCASSLLSGEGQETQYFGPGTRLLVL.

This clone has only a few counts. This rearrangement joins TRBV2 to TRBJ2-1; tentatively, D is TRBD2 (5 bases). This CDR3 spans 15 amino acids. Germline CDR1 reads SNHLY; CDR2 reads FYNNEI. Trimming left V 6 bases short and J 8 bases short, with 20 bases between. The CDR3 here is CASRKRNREWDEQFF. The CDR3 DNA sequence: TGTGCCAGCAGGAAAAGAAATAGGGAGTGGGATGAGCAGTTCTTC.

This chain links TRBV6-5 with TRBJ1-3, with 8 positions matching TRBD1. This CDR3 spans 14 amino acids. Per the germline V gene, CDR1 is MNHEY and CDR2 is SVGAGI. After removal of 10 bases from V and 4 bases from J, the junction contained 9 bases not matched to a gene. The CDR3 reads CATVDRVSGNTIYF. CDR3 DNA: TGTGCCACCGTGGACAGGGTTTCGGGAAACACCATATATTTT.

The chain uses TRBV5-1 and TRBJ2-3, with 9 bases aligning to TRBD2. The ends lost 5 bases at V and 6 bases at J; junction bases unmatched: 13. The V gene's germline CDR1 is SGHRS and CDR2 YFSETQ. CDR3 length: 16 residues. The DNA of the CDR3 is TGCGCCAGCAGATCGGGACTAGCCGTCCATGGGGATACGCAGTATTTT. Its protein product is CASRSGLAVHGDTQYF.

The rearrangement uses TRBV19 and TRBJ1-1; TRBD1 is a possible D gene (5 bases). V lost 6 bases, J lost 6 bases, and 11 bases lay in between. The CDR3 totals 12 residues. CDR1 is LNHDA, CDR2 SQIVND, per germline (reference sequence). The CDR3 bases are TGTGCCAGTAGCCATCGGGACTCTGAAGCTTTCTTT. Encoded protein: CASSHRDSEAFF.

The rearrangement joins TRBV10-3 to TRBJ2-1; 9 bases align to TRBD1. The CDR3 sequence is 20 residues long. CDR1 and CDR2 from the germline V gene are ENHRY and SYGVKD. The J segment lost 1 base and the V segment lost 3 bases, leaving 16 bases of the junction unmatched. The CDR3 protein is CAISDSTPGTGKRSYNEQFF. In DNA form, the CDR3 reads TGTGCCATCAGTGATTCTACCCCCGGGACAGGGAAAAGGTCCTACAATGAGCAGTTCTTC.

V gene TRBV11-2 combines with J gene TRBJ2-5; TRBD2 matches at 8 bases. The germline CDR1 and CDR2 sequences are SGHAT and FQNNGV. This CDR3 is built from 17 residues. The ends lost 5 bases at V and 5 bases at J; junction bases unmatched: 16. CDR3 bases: TGTGCCAGCAGCCCCTCACCGGGGGGGGCTCTTAGGGAGACCCAGTACTTC. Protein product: CASSPSPGGALRETQYF.

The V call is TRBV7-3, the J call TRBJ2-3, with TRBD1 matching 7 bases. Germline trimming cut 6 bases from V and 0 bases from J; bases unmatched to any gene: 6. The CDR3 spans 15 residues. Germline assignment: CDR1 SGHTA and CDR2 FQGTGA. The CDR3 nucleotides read TGTGCCAGCAGGCGACAGGGCGCTAGCACAGATACGCAGTATTTT. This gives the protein CASRRQGASTDTQYF.

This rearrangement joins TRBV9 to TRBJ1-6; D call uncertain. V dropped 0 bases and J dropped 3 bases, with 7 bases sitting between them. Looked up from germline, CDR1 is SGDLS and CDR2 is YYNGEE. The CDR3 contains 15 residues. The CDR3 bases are TGTGCCAGCAGCGTAGACGCGCTCTATAATTCACCCCTCCACTTT. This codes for CASSVDALYNSPLHF.

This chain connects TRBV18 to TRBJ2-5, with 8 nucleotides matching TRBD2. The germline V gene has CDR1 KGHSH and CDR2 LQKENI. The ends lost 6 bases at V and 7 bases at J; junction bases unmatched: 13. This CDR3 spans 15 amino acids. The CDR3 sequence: CASSTTSADVGTQYF. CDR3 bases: TGTGCCAGCTCCACGACTAGCGCCGACGTGGGGACCCAGTACTTC.

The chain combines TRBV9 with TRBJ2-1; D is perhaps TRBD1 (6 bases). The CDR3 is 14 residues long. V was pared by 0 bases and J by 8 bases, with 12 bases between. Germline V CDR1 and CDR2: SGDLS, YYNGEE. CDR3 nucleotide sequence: TGTGCCAGCAGCGTAGGTAACAGGGTCGATGAGCAGTTCTTC. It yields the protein CASSVGNRVDEQFF.

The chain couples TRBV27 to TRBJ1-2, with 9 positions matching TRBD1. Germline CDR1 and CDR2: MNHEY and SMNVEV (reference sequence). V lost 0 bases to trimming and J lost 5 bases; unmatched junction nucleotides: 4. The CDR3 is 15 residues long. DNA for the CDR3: TGTGCCAGCAGTTTATCCGACAGGGGGAGGTATGGCTACACCTTC. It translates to CASSLSDRGRYGYTF.

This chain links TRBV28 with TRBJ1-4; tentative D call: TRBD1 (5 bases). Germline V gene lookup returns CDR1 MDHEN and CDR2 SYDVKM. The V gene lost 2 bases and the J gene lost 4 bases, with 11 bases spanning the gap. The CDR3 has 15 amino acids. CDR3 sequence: CASSLGALGNEKLFF. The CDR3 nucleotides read TGTGCCAGCAGTTTAGGGGCTTTGGGTAATGAAAAACTGTTTTTT. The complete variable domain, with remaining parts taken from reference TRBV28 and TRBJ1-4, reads DVKVTQSSRYLVKRTGEKVFLECVQDMDHENMFWYRQDPGLGLRLIYFSYDVKMKEKGDIPEGYSVSREKKERFSLILESASTNQTSMYLCASSLGALGNEKLFFGSGTQLSVL.

The CDR3 loop reads CASSPSLQGASGANVLTF. The CDR3 nucleotides read TGTGCCAGCAGCCCGAGTCTACAGGGGGCCTCTGGGGCCAACGTCCTGACTTTC. The genes are TRBV7-2 and TRBJ2-6; TRBD1 aligns across 9 bases. The CDR3 runs to 18 residues. The V segment lost 5 bases and the J segment 0 bases; nucleotides outside the gene matches: 8. Germline V gene lookup returns CDR1 SGHTA and CDR2 FQGNSA.

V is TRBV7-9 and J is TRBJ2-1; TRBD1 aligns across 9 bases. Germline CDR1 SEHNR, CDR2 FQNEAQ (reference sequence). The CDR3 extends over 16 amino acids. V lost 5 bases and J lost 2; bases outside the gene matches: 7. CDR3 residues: CASSPHRDRAYNEQFF. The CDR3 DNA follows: TGTGCCAGCAGCCCACACCGGGACAGGGCCTACAATGAGCAGTTCTTC.

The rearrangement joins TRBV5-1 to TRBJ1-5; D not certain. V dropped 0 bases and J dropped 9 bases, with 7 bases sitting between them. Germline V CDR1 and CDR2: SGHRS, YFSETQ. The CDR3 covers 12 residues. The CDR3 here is CASSLDGGPQHF. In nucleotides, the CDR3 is TGCGCCAGCAGCTTGGACGGCGGGCCCCAGCATTTT.

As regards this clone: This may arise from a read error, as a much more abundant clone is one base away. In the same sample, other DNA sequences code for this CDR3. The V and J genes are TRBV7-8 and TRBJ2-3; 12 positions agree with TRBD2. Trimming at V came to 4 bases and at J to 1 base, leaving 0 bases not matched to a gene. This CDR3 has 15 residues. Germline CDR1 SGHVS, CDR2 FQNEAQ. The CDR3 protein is CASSSSGGGTDTQYF. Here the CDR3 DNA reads TGTGCCAGCAGCTCTAGCGGGGGGGGCACAGATACGCAGTATTTT.

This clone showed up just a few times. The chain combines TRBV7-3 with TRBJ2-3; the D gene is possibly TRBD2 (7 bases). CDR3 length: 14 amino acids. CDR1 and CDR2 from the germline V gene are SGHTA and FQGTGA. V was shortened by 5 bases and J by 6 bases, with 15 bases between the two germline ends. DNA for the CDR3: TGTGCCAGCAGCCGAGGGGGGACTACCGATACGCAGTATTTT. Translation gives CASSRGGTTDTQYF.